The sequence of this TCR beta chain was determined in a study of identical twins. This clonotype has only a few counts. Antigen specificity is unknown. TCRdb re-called the 5' RACE reads with MiXCR, one entry per CDR3 protein. This sample has around 450,000 distinct CDR3 sequences, with about 14% found just once. The V end was cut by 8 bases, the J end by 0 bases, with 16 bases between. The CDR3 contains 15 residues. Germline lookup yields CDR1 MDHEN and CDR2 SYDVKM. Overall study findings and caveats: Within cord blood, abundant beta clonotypes carried fewer insertions, but memory repertoires showed no such trend.

The same sample was also used in a study of yellow fever vaccine responses in identical twins.

This chain joins TRBV28 and TRBJ2-5; D uncertain. What was sequenced was CD4+ T cells sorted from blood. The TCR was taken from a woman aged 18-30 years in good health. CDR3 residues: CASSPFLEYQETQYF. The CDR3 nucleotides are TGTGCCAGCTCGCCTTTCTTGGAGTACCAAGAGACCCAGTACTTC.